Below, 22 T cell receptor beta chains from the same sample are listed, as sequenced in a study of shared clonotypes between healthy human individuals. Using immunoSEQ multiplex PCR, the repertoire was profiled, and TCRdb retains in-frame clones only, with some absent. The table records over a million clones, about four fifths of them present only once. Sequencing input: memory CD4+ T cells from PBMCs. Subset given: CD45RA-negative fraction. The receptors were gathered from a man between 18 and 29 years old in good health. Some clones in this sample may be carry-over from other donors' samples.

The chain couples TRBV2 to TRBJ2-1; maybe TRBD1 (8 bases). V lost 6 bases to trimming and J lost 10 bases, with 22 bases between them. CDR3 length equals 15 residues. CDR1 and CDR2 from the germline V gene are SNHLY and FYNNEI. CDR3 nucleotide sequence: TGTGCCAGCAGCGGAAGCGGGACAGGCCTTGAAGAGCAGTTCTTC. Its protein is CASSGSGTGLEEQFF.

The chain is built from TRBV7-8 and TRBJ1-2; D is undetermined. CDR3 length equals 13 residues. Germline V CDR1 and CDR2: SGHVS, FQNEAQ. Trimming stripped 3 bases from V and 7 bases from J, with 12 bases between. The CDR3 DNA reads TGTGCCAGCAGCTTTGTAAGCACCGGTGGCTACACCTTC. Protein: CASSFVSTGGYTF.

This chain uses TRBV5-1 with TRBJ1-1; weak D call: TRBD1 (5 bases). Trimming pared 4 bases from V and 5 bases from J, leaving 15 bases between. The length of the CDR3 is 14 residues. The V gene's germline CDR1 is SGHRS and CDR2 YFSETQ. CDR3 protein: CASSPRGGGTEAFF. The CDR3, as DNA: TGCGCCAGCAGCCCCCGGGGGGGTGGAACTGAAGCTTTCTTT.

The chain uses TRBV18 and TRBJ2-1, with 11 bases fitting TRBD2. Germline V gives CDR1 KGHSH, CDR2 LQKENI. CDR3 length equals 15 residues. Trimming took 4 bases from V and 8 from J; bases not matched to a gene: 7. The CDR3 DNA follows: TGTGCCAGCTCACTATTGACTAGCGGGATCGATGAGCAGTTCTTC. Its protein product is CASSLLTSGIDEQFF.

The chain carries TRBV18 and TRBJ1-1; possible D gene TRBD1, 6 bases. Trimming shortened V by 0 bases and J by 5 bases, and 13 bases separated the two germline ends. This CDR3 comprises 15 residues. The germline V gene encodes CDR1 KGHSH and CDR2 LQKENI. CDR3 residues: CASSPPGAEGTEAFF. The CDR3 DNA reads as TGTGCCAGCTCACCACCGGGGGCGGAGGGGACTGAAGCTTTCTTT.

Worth noting for this clone: Other DNA sequences in this specimen translate into the identical CDR3. This chain links TRBV18 with TRBJ2-3; 7 bases are a match to TRBD2. CDR1 is KGHSH and CDR2 is LQKENI in the germline V gene. The V segment lost 4 bases and the J segment 3 bases; nucleotides outside the gene matches: 1. The CDR3 loop spans 13 amino acids. The CDR3 sequence is CASSRGLTDTQYF. For the CDR3, the DNA is TGTGCCAGCTCACGGGGACTAACAGATACGCAGTATTTT.

The chain has TRBV5-1 and TRBJ2-2, with TRBD2 as a possible D gene (6 bases). CDR1 is SGHRS and CDR2 is YFSETQ in the germline V gene. The CDR3 is 16 amino acids. V was shortened by 2 bases and J by 9 bases, with 20 bases between the two germline ends. In nucleotides, the CDR3 is TGCGCCAGCAGCTTAACTAGCTACGATGGTGGCAGGGAGCTGTTTTTT. The encoded protein is CASSLTSYDGGRELFF.

Points on this clone: This likely reflects a read error, since a far larger clone is one base away. The CDR3 coding sequence is TGTGCCAGCAGCAACGAACTAGCGGGGCTGAGGGTGAACACCGGGGAGCTGTTTTTT. Encoded protein: CASSNELAGLRVNTGELFF. The chain couples TRBV5-4 to TRBJ2-2; 10 bases line up with TRBD2. The CDR3 sequence is 19 residues long. Per the germline V gene, CDR1 is SGHNT and CDR2 is YYREEE (reference sequence). Germline trimming cut 4 bases from V and 1 base from J; bases unmatched to any gene: 13.

The chain employs TRBV7-8 and TRBJ1-2; TRBD1 is a possible D gene (6 bases). There are 19 residues in the CDR3. Germline lookup yields CDR1 SGHVS and CDR2 FQNEAQ. V was trimmed by 5 bases and J by 6 bases, leaving 31 bases between them. As DNA, the CDR3 is TGTGCCAGCAGCCCTCAGGTCATGGGGGGCCGCGCCCCTCTTAATGGCTACACCTTC. This translates into CASSPQVMGGRAPLNGYTF.

V is TRBV28 and J is TRBJ2-7; the D gene could be TRBD1 or TRBD2 (5 bases each). The CDR3 consists of 16 residues. The germline V gene encodes CDR1 MDHEN and CDR2 SYDVKM. V shed 2 bases and J shed 3 bases, with 17 bases lying between them. This chain's CDR3 is CASSLTRGGYFYEQYF. The CDR3 region has the DNA TGTGCCAGCAGTTTAACCCGGGGCGGTTATTTCTACGAGCAGTACTTC.

The chain is built from TRBV18 and TRBJ1-5; D is unclear. Germline CDR1 reads KGHSH; CDR2 reads LQKENI. The CDR3 consists of 15 residues. V lost 3 bases and J 4 bases, leaving 13 bases between the germline ends. CDR3 sequence: CASSPLPGGNQPQHF. The CDR3, as DNA: TGTGCCAGCTCACCCTTACCAGGAGGGAATCAGCCCCAGCATTTT.

V usage is TRBV10-1 and J usage is TRBJ2-2, with TRBD1 as a possible D gene (6 bases). V was clipped by 3 bases and J by 6 bases, with 17 bases between them. The V gene's germline CDR1 is WNHNN and CDR2 SYGVQD (reference sequence). This CDR3 is built from 16 residues. This CDR3 is CASSEYKGELAGELFF. CDR3 in DNA: TGCGCCAGCAGTGAATATAAGGGGGAGCTAGCCGGGGAGCTGTTTTTT.

The J gene is TRBJ1-1, the V gene TRBV29-1; D might be TRBD1 (6 bases). The V and J ends lost 7 bases and 1 base respectively, with 16 bases between them. Germline assignment: CDR1 SQVTM and CDR2 ANQGSEA. The CDR3 length is 14 residues. The CDR3 sequence: CSARGAVENTEAFF. The CDR3 nucleotides read TGCAGCGCGAGGGGGGCAGTTGAGAACACTGAAGCTTTCTTT. Combining the CDR3 with reference TRBV29-1 and TRBJ1-1 gives the whole variable domain SAVISQKPSRDICQRGTSLTIQCQVDSQVTMMFWYRQQPGQSLTLIATANQGSEATYESGFVIDKFPISRPNLTFSTLTVSNMSPEDSSIYLCSARGAVENTEAFFGQGTRLTVV.

This rearrangement joins TRBV5-1 to TRBJ2-7; 11 nucleotides agree with TRBD2. V shed 0 bases and J 5 bases; nucleotides not matched to a gene: 7. CDR1 is SGHRS, CDR2 YFSETQ, per germline. The CDR3 length is 16 residues. This chain's CDR3 is CASSLAGGTSGDEQYF. CDR3 DNA: TGCGCCAGCAGCTTGGCCGGTGGGACTAGCGGTGACGAGCAGTACTTC.

This chain links TRBV28 with TRBJ2-1; 7 bases map to TRBD2. Trimming removed 6 bases from V and 7 bases from J; junction bases left unmatched: 21. CDR1 is MDHEN and CDR2 is SYDVKM in the germline V gene. The CDR3 loop spans 18 amino acids. The CDR3 reads CASSAGRETIRFRNEQFF. CDR3 in DNA: TGTGCCAGCAGCGCGGGGCGGGAGACGATCCGGTTCAGGAATGAGCAGTTCTTC.

The chain uses TRBV6-5 and TRBJ1-4, with unresolved D. Germline assignment: CDR1 MNHEY and CDR2 SVGAGI. This CDR3 contains 16 residues. With 2 bases removed from V and 0 bases from J, the gap between germline ends came to 10 bases. The CDR3 here is CASSYVPSATNEKLFF. The CDR3 nucleotides are TGTGCCAGCAGTTACGTCCCAAGTGCAACTAATGAAAAACTGTTTTTT.

The chain joins TRBV28 to TRBJ1-5; D possibly corresponds to TRBD1 (6 bases). The germline CDR1 and CDR2 sequences are MDHEN and SYDVKM. V lost 5 bases to trimming and J lost 3 bases, with 23 bases between them. The CDR3 loop spans 18 amino acids. CDR3 sequence reads: CASSPSTLTGPFNQPQHF. The CDR3 nucleotides are TGTGCCAGCAGTCCGTCTACTTTGACAGGCCCATTCAATCAGCCCCAGCATTTT.

This chain uses TRBV7-2 with TRBJ1-3; D is uncertain. The V end was cut by 3 bases, the J end by 0 bases, with 15 bases between. The CDR3 sequence is 17 residues long. CDR1 is SGHTA and CDR2 is FQGNSA in the germline V gene. In DNA form, the CDR3 reads TGTGCCAGCAGCTTCGATCCTGGACGGTTCTCTGGAAACACCATATATTTT. Translation: CASSFDPGRFSGNTIYF.

The chain is built from TRBV7-9 and TRBJ2-3, with 7 bases lining up with TRBD2. This CDR3 is built from 12 residues. Germline loops: CDR1 SEHNR, CDR2 FQNEAQ (reference sequence). V was clipped by 5 bases and J by 10 bases; unmatched bases: 6. Here the CDR3 DNA reads TGTGCCAGCAGCACCCCGCTAGCGGCGCAGTATTTT. Protein sequence: CASSTPLAAQYF.

The chain carries TRBV15 and TRBJ2-2, with D tentatively TRBD2 (6 bases). CDR1 LNHNV and CDR2 YYDKDF come from the germline V gene (reference sequence). CDR3 length equals 15 residues. Trimming removed 4 bases from V and 0 bases from J, with 9 bases in between. CDR3 coding DNA: TGTGCCACCAGCATGCAGCGGGCGAACACCGGGGAGCTGTTTTTT. Residues: CATSMQRANTGELFF.

This clone was picked up one time. V gene TRBV28 combines with J gene TRBJ2-2; no firm D call. The V end lost 4 bases, the J end lost 6 bases, and 15 bases lay between the germline ends. The CDR3 spans 15 residues. Germline V gene data show CDR1 as MDHEN and CDR2 as SYDVKM. The DNA for the CDR3 is TGTGCCAGCAGTTATGGTGGGGTTGGCCCCGGGGAGCTGTTTTTT. The encoded protein is CASSYGGVGPGELFF.

This clone appeared a few times. The gene calls are TRBV25-1 and TRBJ1-1; D unresolved. This CDR3 comprises 14 residues. The ends were cut back, 0 bases at V and 2 bases at J, with 7 bases in the middle. The germline V gene encodes CDR1 MGHDK and CDR2 SYGVNS. The CDR3 spells CASSEYRDNTEAFF. CDR3 DNA sequence: TGTGCCAGCAGTGAATATCGGGATAACACTGAAGCTTTCTTT.